This T cell receptor (beta chain) came from a study of blood T cells in healthy people across ages. Then a second PCR, running about 6 to 12 cycles, was carried out with a sample-barcoded 5' primer and a J-beta primer mix. MiXCR was run by TCRdb on the 5' RACE reads, yielding one entry per CDR3 protein. The data contain 800,000 to 950,000 distinct CDR3 sequences, 25% to 35% of them singletons. Germline V lookup: CDR1 SGHRS, CDR2 YFSETQ. The CDR3 consists of 18 residues. This sample was shared with a second study, whose subject was T cells of mothers and their children. Turning to that study: Thymic selection molds TCR recombination products alike in related and unrelated pairs. A slight, non-significant increase in overlap was found for related mother-child pairs relative to unrelated pairs.

The chain recombines TRBV5-1 with TRBJ2-1; 7 nucleotides line up with TRBD2. TRBJ2-7 explains the end of the DNA better; the J call may be wrong. Sequenced sample: blood. The receptor's source is a woman aged 40 to 49 in good health. This CDR3 reads CASSSGTTLLSSYNEQYF. The CDR3 nucleotides are TGCGCCAGCAGCTCCGGGACTACCCTCCTGAGCTCCTACAATGAGCAGTACTTC.